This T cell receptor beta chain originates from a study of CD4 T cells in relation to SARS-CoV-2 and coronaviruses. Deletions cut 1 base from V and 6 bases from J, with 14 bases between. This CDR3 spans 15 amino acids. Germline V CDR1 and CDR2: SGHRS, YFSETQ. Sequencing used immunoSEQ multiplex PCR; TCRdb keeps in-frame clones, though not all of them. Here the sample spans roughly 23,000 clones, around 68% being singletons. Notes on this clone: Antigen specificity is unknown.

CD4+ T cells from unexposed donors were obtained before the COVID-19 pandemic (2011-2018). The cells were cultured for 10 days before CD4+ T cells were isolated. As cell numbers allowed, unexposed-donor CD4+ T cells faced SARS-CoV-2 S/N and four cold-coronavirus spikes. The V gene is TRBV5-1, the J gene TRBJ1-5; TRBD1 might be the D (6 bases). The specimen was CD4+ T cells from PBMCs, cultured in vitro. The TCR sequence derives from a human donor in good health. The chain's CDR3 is CASSLYSGAGQPQHF. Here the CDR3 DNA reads TGCGCCAGCAGCTTGTATTCAGGGGCTGGTCAGCCCCAGCATTTT.